Included here is one T cell receptor (beta chain) sequence, with context. The antigen it binds to is not known. It has no much larger one-base neighbor in the sample; base qualities were not kept. The data belong to a study of cytomegalovirus exposure and HLA in healthy donors (TCRdb year 2017). With regard to the full study: According to an earlier analysis of 587 of the donors, 200 million or so T cells yielded 90 million to 130 million unique TCR beta sequences and approximately 300 Gb of sequence data. Donor age, sex, ethnicity and CMV serostatus were collected together with the repertoire data. Genome-wide SNP genotypes for about 55% of the roughly 670 donors were used in a later genetic analysis, which treated that subset as a discovery cohort. Every repertoire in the discovery cohort had been generated on one and the same sequencing platform. The study profiled the T cell repertoires of hundreds of subjects by immunosequencing and related them to cytomegalovirus serostatus. To predict cytomegalovirus infection status, the study combined high-throughput TCR immunosequencing, statistical association of individual TCRs with disease status, and machine learning. HLA typing covered class I and class II loci at four-digit resolution. Besides the first cohort of 666 subjects, a separate validation cohort made up of roughly 130 different subjects was used. The number of typed donors differed by locus: about 620-640 for A, B, C, DRB1 and DQB1; approximately 540 for DQA1; 606 for DPA1; and some 470 for DPB1. A later analysis re-examined previously published TCR beta repertoires from several hundred donors and added high-resolution HLA genotyping to investigate patterns of TCR occurrence. The study was designed to test whether signatures of past pathogen exposure could be identified by cataloging public T cell receptors. The later analysis used no new phenotypic data to find candidate immune exposures, relying instead on TCR beta sequences and their occurrence across donors. A few DR-DQ haplotypes were treated as single units for association and clustering because of strong linkage in the cohort. Among the roughly 400 genotyped donors, around 81% belonged to the genetic ancestry cluster associated with self-reported Caucasian donors. Among some 400 genotyped donors of the cohort, an average of around 220,000 unique TCR beta nucleotide sequences was sequenced per donor, of which 15% to 20% were non-productive. Roughly 300 gigabases of sequencing data and tens of millions of unique TCR sequences were included in an early release covering several hundred HLA-typed donors. An earlier analysis of roughly 600 of the donors used high-throughput TCR beta sequencing to judge whether each TCR beta V gene segment behaved as functional or pseudogenic.

Receptor libraries were prepared by the immunoSEQ multiplex PCR assay. For the multiplex PCR, a mixture combining 60 forward primers for TCR Vbeta segments and 13 reverse primers for TCR Jbeta segments was used. Amplification of the CDR3 region of rearranged TCR beta genes was performed with a multiplex PCR assay on genomic DNA. The amplified TCR beta libraries were sequenced on the Illumina HiSeq System as 87-base-pair reads. Per the source publication's procedure: Across the 600 to 700 repertoires, a later analysis counted roughly 84 million unique TCR beta chains, approximately 10 million of which were shared by at least two donors. Raw reads were error-corrected and collapsed into unique sequences with a nearest-neighbor algorithm that merged closely related sequences to remove PCR and sequencing errors. V, D and J gene segments were assigned by aligning CDR3 sequences to IMGT reference sequences. For a sequence to be retained, a match of at least six nucleotides was required to both a V gene segment and a J gene segment. Rearrangements were called productive when the CDR3 lacked stop codons and stayed in frame with V and J; all others were non-productive. CDR3 was defined according to IMGT convention as the region running from the second conserved V-encoded cysteine to the conserved J-encoded phenylalanine. The earlier analysis of approximately 500 of the donors excluded sequences that lacked an unambiguous match to a single V gene segment. An earlier analysis of approximately 590 of the donors classified V segments as functional when productive rearrangements were above 56.7% and as segregating when the standard deviation between donors was above 5%. To diagnose cytomegalovirus status from the catalog of TCR beta chain sequences, a statistical classification framework was built. In a later analysis, V and J genes were assigned by comparing TCR nucleotide sequences against IMGT/GENE-DB human TR gene sequences. Using the TCRdist pipeline, a later analysis assigned CDR3 sequences along with most-parsimonious VDJ recombination scenarios. In a later analysis, each TCR beta chain was defined by its CDR3 amino acid sequence together with its V-gene family, and reads lacking a unique V-gene family were excluded. A later analysis removed 500 to 650 highly shared, low-generation-probability nucleotide sequences to deal with suspected cross-contamination and a sequencing artifact. In a later analysis, a clonal expansion index was calculated for each public chain from normalized within-repertoire ranks of inferred template counts. A later analysis computed generation probabilities with a VDJ recombination model fitted to out-of-frame rearrangements, and checked the results against IGoR. A later analysis scored TCR-TCR, TCR-HLA and TCR-CMV co-occurrence with hypergeometric tests, applying a repertoire-size bias correction to TCR pairs. False discovery rates were estimated in a later analysis by permuting HLA or CMV assignments 20 times. In a later analysis, co-occurring TCRs were grouped using DBSCAN, and TCRdist sequence similarity was added for clustering within HLA-allele-positive subsets. Repertoires with fewer than 30,000 or more than 120,000 public chains, plus five repertoires with anomalous nucleotide sharing, were excluded from co-occurrence clustering. In TCRdb, the immuneACCESS table is reduced to in-frame sequences with V and J assigned. These tables do not hold every clone; where another copy was compared, an unresolved V gene accounts for under half, and the others remain unexplained. V, J and clone size reflect that table, while D and trimming were determined from the DNA. Present in this sample are about 100,000 clones, around three quarters of which were seen just once. Of the sample, approximately 4.1% falls within the top ten clones.

Study-wide findings and limitations: Most CMV-associated TCR beta chains appeared to be HLA-restricted in a later analysis, and the HLA associations seemed to be driven largely by CMV exposure. Compared with equally common non-associated chains, HLA-associated TCR beta chains in a later analysis were more clonally expanded and had lower generation probabilities. A cluster of highly shared sequence variants was judged likely to be a technical artifact of the sequencing pipeline. HLA typing was unavailable for some donors at each locus, so association tests used only the typed subset. A later genetic analysis reported fewer N-insertions in productive TCRs among donors in an Asian-associated ancestry cluster than the approximately 700-donor mean. When HLA alleles, especially DR and DQ, strongly co-occurred, TCR associations were difficult to assign to individual alleles. Because counts were too low, roughly 16 rarely observed V segments, including chromosome 9 orphons, were excluded from the earlier analysis of 587 of the donors. According to a later analysis, TCR association rates differed among HLA loci, with DRB1 alleles showing the most associated TCRs and HLA-C alleles showing the fewest. In this cohort, only TCR beta chains were sequenced, and detectable features were limited by the absence of alpha or paired-chain data. Several of the top co-occurrence clusters appeared to be linked to parvovirus B19, influenza, CMV and Epstein-Barr virus, according to a later analysis. For the cohort, immune exposure information was limited to CMV serostatus. A total of 150 or so TCR beta chains were listed by the study as associated with cytomegalovirus. In vitro tests confirmed that a few of the cytomegalovirus-associated TCR beta chains recognize cytomegalovirus antigens. Linkage disequilibrium might explain the correlated functional status among segregating V segments, but an unknown experimental factor could not be excluded. According to the authors, the approach could potentially be generalized to other disease states and immunological phenotypes. Roughly uniform sequencing depth across donors was assumed in presence/absence analyses, although this assumption may not hold. A further reported finding was that TCR beta sequences accurately predicted the HLA-A and HLA-B alleles for most subjects in the first cohort. An earlier analysis of around 500 of the donors showed that most TCR beta V segments appeared in productive rearrangements either about 87% or about 30% of the time, which broadly matched IMGT annotations. In a later genetic analysis, a missense DCLRE1C variant was associated with V-gene and J-gene trimming of TCR beta chains, and the association was replicated in an independent cohort. Across donors, most TCR sequences were observed very rarely, whereas some public TCRs were present in many individuals. In a later analysis, some 17,000 TCR beta sequences were associated with specific HLA alleles at a false discovery rate of 0.05. The classifier was reported to diagnose cytomegalovirus status with high specificity and sensitivity in both the original and validation cohorts.

In total, about 650 healthy bone marrow donors made up the cohort. At the time of sampling, every cohort member was nominally healthy, though immune exposures that went unrecorded were likely present. The donor tested CMV seropositive, placing the donor among the 310 or so seropositive members of the cohort. Every donor gave a peripheral blood sample, and the peripheral blood mononuclear cells from that sample were used for TCR beta sequencing. The Qiagen DNeasy Blood Extraction Kit was used to extract genomic DNA from the blood cell samples. The source material was PBMCs. The sequence derives from a female donor in good health and CMV-seropositive.

The DNA reads as follows: TGTGCCAGCAGCGGATATTTGGGGGCGATGGGGAACGATGAGCAGTTCTTC. The translation is CASSGYLGAMGNDEQFF. The sequence joins TRBV28 to TRBJ2-1; possibly the D gene is TRBD1, per 6 matching bases. CDR1 is given as MDHEN and CDR2 as SYDVKM, both from the germline V gene. V loses 6 bases of germline sequence and J loses 8 bases, and the interval between the two ends is 26 bases. Including cysteine and phenylalanine, the CDR3 has 17 amino acids. The sequence is cut down to CDR3 DNA, 51 bases in frame from base 1.